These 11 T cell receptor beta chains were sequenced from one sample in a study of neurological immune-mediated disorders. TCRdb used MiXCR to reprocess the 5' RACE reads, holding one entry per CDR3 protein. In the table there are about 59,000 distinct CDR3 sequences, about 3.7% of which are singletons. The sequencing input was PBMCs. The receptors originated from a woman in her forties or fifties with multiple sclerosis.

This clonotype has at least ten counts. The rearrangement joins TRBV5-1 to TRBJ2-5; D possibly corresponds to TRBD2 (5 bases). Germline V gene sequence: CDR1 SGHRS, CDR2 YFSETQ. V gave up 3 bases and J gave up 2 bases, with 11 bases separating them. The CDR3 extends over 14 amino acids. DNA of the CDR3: TGCGCCAGCAGCTGGAGGACGGAACAAGAGACCCAGTACTTC. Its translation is CASSWRTEQETQYF.

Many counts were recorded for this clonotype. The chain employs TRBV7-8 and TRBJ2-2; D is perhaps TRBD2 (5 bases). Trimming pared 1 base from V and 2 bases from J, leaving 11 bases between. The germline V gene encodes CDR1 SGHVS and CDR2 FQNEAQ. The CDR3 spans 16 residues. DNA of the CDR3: TGTGCCAGCAGCTTAGGCTGGGCGGGTAACACCGGGGAGCTGTTTTTT. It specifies CASSLGWAGNTGELFF.

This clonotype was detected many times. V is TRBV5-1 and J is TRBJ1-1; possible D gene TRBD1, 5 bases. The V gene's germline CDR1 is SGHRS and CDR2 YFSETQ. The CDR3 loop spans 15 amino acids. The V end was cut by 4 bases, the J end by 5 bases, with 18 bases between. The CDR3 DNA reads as TGCGCCAGCAGCGAAAGGACATTGGGCGAGACTGAAGCTTTCTTT. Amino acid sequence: CASSERTLGETEAFF. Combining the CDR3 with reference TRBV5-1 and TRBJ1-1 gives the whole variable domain KAGVTQTPRYLIKTRGQQVTLSCSPISGHRSVSWYQQTPGQGLQFLFEYFSETQRNKGNFPGRFSGRQFSNSRSEMNVSTLELGDSALYLCASSERTLGETEAFFGQGTRLTVV.

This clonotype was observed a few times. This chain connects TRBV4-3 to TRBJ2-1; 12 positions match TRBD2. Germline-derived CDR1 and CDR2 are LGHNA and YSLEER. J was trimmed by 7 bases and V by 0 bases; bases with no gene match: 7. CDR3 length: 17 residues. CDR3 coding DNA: TGCGCCAGCAGCCAAGAAAGGGCTAGCGGGAGGGATAATGAGCAGTTCTTC. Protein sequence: CASSQERASGRDNEQFF.

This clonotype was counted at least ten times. CDR3 sequence: CAISERGIGTEAFF. The CDR3 coding sequence is TGTGCCATCAGTGAGAGGGGAATCGGTACTGAAGCTTTCTTT. The V and J genes are TRBV10-3 and TRBJ1-1; D might be TRBD1 (5 bases). Germline V gene data show CDR1 as ENHRY and CDR2 as SYGVKD. V was pared by 2 bases and J by 5 bases, with 12 bases between. This CDR3 has 14 amino acids.

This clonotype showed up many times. Here the CDR3 reads CASSYSSQRGTQYF. The CDR3 DNA reads as TGTGCCAGCAGTTACTCGTCCCAGAGAGGGACCCAGTACTTC. The chain uses TRBV6-5 and TRBJ2-5; D is uncertain. CDR3 length: 14 residues. Germline V gene sequence: CDR1 MNHEY, CDR2 SVGAGI. Trimming left V 0 bases short and J 7 bases short, with 12 bases between.

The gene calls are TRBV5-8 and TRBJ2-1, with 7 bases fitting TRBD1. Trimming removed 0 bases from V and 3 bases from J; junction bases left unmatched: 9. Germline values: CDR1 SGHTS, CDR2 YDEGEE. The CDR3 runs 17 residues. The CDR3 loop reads CASSLGFGDRDYNEQFF. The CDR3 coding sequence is TGTGCCAGCAGCTTGGGTTTTGGTGACAGGGACTACAATGAGCAGTTCTTC.

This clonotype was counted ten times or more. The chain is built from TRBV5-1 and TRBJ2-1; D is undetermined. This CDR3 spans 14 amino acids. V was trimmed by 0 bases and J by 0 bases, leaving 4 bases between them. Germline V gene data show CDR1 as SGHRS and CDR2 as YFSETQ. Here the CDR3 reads CASSLVSSYNEQFF. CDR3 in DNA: TGCGCCAGCAGCTTGGTTAGCTCCTACAATGAGCAGTTCTTC.

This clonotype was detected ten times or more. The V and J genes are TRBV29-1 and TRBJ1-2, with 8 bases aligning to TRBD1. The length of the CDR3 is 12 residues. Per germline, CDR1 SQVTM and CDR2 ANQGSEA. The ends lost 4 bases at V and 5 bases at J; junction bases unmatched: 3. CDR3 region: CSVARTGYGYTF. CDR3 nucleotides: TGCAGCGTTGCCCGGACAGGGTATGGCTACACCTTC.

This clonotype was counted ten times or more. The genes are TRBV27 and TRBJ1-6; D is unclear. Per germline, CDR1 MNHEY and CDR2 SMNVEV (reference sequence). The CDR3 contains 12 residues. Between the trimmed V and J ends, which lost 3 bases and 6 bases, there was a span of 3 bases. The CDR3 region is CASSFANSPLHF. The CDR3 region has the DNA TGTGCCAGCAGTTTTGCTAATTCACCCCTCCACTTT.

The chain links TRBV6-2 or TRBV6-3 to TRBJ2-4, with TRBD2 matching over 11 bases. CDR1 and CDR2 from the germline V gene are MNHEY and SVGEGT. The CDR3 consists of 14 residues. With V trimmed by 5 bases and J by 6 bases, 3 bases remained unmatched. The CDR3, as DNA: TGTGCCAGCAGTCACGGGACTAGCGGAAACATTCAGTACTTC. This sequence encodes CASSHGTSGNIQYF.